This T cell receptor beta chain was sequenced for a study of T cell responses to AZD1222 COVID-19 vaccine. Broader study findings: White British people made up most donors, females outnumbered males, and clonal diversity was possibly underestimated.

TCRdb keeps only in-frame clones here, not all; method: immunoSEQ multiplex PCR. The sample lists about 140,000 clones, 88% occurring once. Trimming cost V 0 bases and J 0 bases, with 9 bases left between them. Germline CDR1 reads SGHAT; CDR2 reads FQNNGV. The CDR3 has 15 residues. Concerning this clone: What it recognizes is unknown.

The sample in question was peripheral blood, obtained 28 days after the second AZD1222 dose. The rearrangement joins TRBV11-2 to TRBJ2-7; D possibly corresponds to TRBD2 (5 bases). The receptor comes from an adult who received the AZD1222 COVID-19 vaccine. The CDR3 DNA reads TGTGCCAGCAGCTTAGATGCGGGTTACTCCTACGAGCAGTACTTC. Translated: CASSLDAGYSYEQYF.